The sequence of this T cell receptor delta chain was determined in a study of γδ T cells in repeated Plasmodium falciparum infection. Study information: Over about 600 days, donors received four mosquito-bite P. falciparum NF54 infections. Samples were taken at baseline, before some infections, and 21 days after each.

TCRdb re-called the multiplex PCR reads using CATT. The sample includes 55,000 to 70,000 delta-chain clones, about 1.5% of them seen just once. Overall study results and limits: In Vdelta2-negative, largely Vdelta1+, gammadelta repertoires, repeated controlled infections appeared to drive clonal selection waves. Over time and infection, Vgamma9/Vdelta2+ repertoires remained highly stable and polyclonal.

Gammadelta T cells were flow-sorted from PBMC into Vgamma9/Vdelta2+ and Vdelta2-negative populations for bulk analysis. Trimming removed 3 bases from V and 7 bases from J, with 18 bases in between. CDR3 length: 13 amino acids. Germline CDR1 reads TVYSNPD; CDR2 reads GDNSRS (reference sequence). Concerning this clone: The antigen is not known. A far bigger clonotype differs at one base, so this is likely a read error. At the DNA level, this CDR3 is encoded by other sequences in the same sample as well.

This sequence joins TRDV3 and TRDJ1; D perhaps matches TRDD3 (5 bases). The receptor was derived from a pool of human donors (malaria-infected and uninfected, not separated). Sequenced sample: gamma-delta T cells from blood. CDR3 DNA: TGTGCCTTCGTACCCTGGGAGTCGGGTAAACTCATCTTT. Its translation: CAFVPWESGKLIF.